This paragraph reports one T cell receptor beta chain. Its binding antigen is unknown. No base quality information exists; no much larger clone differs at one position. Patients with autoimmune disease history or receiving systemic immunosuppression were excluded from the trial. Peripheral blood for TCR sequencing was collected from all dose cohorts at baseline, on cycle 4 day 1, and on cycle 7 day 1. Samples came from an open-label, multicenter, first-in-human phase I dose-escalation trial of ivuxolimab. Adults with locally advanced or metastatic melanoma, renal cell carcinoma, hepatocellular carcinoma or head and neck squamous cell carcinoma were enrolled in the trial. CD4+ and CD8+ T cells were sorted separately from peripheral blood before TCR sequencing. Genomic DNA was isolated from the sorted cells so that the TCRbeta CDR3 region could be sequenced. The immunoSEQ Assay was used for sequencing of TCRbeta CDR3 regions. The immuneACCESS repertoire file appears here via TCRdb, limited to in-frame rearrangements. These files lack a portion of the clones; in checked studies, under half of the deficit traces to unresolved V genes, and the cause of the others is not known. The sample table shows 60,000 to 70,000 clones, and 75% to 90% are seen once. The top ten clonotypes cover under 3.5% of the sample.

The data were obtained in a study of OX40 agonist ivuxolimab in advanced cancers. Background for the entire study: The costimulatory receptor OX40 (CD134) was targeted by ivuxolimab, a fully human IgG2 agonistic monoclonal antibody. Intravenous ivuxolimab was administered to patients every 2 weeks at six dose levels: 0.01, 0.1, 0.3, 1.5, 3 and 10 mg/kg. Of the roughly 50 dose-escalation patients, hepatocellular carcinoma was present in 19, melanoma in approximately 15, renal cell carcinoma in 9 and head and neck cancer in 9. A male proportion of nearly 85% and a mean age of around 60 years, ranging from roughly 23 to 79, were recorded for the dose-escalation cohort. Patients were allowed to have had prior anti-PD-1, anti-PD-L1 or anti-CTLA-4 therapy, and less than 45% of the dose-escalation patients had previously received checkpoint inhibitors. Partial responses occurred in three dose-escalation patients: two with cutaneous melanoma and one with hepatocellular carcinoma. The point of sequencing TCRbeta in the periphery was to test whether ivuxolimab changed TCR sequence diversity and drove clonal T-cell expansion. The paper describes the monotherapy dose-escalation part (N = 52 patients) of the phase I trial of ivuxolimab. The full study reports these points: Clonal expansion of both CD4+ and CD8+ blood T cells was observed from baseline to week 6 at doses 0.1 to 3.0 mg/kg. Low levels of normalized T-cell clonal expansion were also seen in some patients who did not respond. After ivuxolimab, CD8+ T cells had more expanded clones than CD4+ T cells on average. Which antigens the clonally expanded peripheral T cells were specific for was not determined. Partial responders in the 0.1-3.0 mg/kg groups had among the lowest normalized peripheral clonal expansion, especially among CD8+ T cells.

This specimen consisted of CD4+ or CD8+ T cells sorted from blood, obtained in a trial of the OX40 agonist ivuxolimab. The clonotype was recovered from an adult with an advanced solid tumor such as melanoma, head and neck, liver or kidney cancer.

The CDR3 here reads CASSLTPGTSGSADTQYF. The nucleotide sequence is given as TGTGCCAGCAGCTTAACCCCCGGGACTAGCGGGAGTGCAGATACGCAGTATTTT. The V and J genes are TRBV7-6 and TRBJ2-3, and TRBD2 matches 14 of the central bases. For CDR1 and CDR2, the germline V gene lists SGHVS and FNYEAQ. V has 2 bases trimmed and J has 4 bases trimmed; junction bases matching no gene number 8. CDR3 length: 18 amino acids, cysteine to phenylalanine. Only the CDR3 portion is preserved as DNA: 54 bases, with reading frame beginning at the first base.